One and the same sample provided the 8 T cell receptor beta chains below, sequenced in a study of Ad26.COV2.S vaccination and SARS-CoV-2 variants. The data were produced by immunoSEQ multiplex PCR, yet TCRdb's version contains in-frame clones alone and is incomplete. The table records about 350,000 clones, about 88% of them present only once. Indicated treatment: around 19 received Ad26.COV2.S at low or high dose, single or two shots; about 5 received placebo; per-sample allocation not given. Sampling occurred on day 63 after the first vaccine or placebo injection. This material consisted of peripheral blood, taken in a trial of Ad26.COV2.S vaccine versus placebo. Receptors were obtained from a person aged 18-65 years who received the Ad26.COV2.S COVID-19 vaccine or a placebo.

The rearrangement links TRBV6-4 to TRBJ1-1, with a weak D call TRBD1 (6 bases). Germline assignment: CDR1 MRHNA and CDR2 SNTAGT. The CDR3 sequence is 15 residues long. V dropped 0 bases and J dropped 5 bases, with 13 bases sitting between them. The CDR3 loop reads CASSDSSGARTEAFF. Here the CDR3 DNA reads TGTGCCAGCAGTGACTCGTCGGGGGCGCGGACTGAAGCTTTCTTT.

The rearrangement joins TRBV28 to TRBJ1-1; perhaps TRBD1 as D (5 bases). Germline loops: CDR1 MDHEN, CDR2 SYDVKM. V was shortened by 5 bases and J by 2 bases, with 12 bases between the two germline ends. CDR3 length: 14 residues. In DNA form, the CDR3 reads TGTGCCAGCAGTCTGAATCGGGACAACACTGAAGCTTTCTTT. Translated: CASSLNRDNTEAFF.

The table lists this clone with a count of one. This rearrangement joins TRBV27 to TRBJ1-4; D is possibly TRBD1 (5 bases). V lost 1 base to trimming and J lost 6 bases, with 12 bases between them. Germline values: CDR1 MNHEY, CDR2 SMNVEV (reference sequence). This CDR3 is built from 15 residues. This CDR3 reads CASSLWGLGDEKLFF. Here the CDR3 DNA reads TGTGCCAGCAGTTTATGGGGACTTGGGGATGAAAAACTGTTTTTT.

The rearrangement joins TRBV6-4 to TRBJ2-1; D may correspond to TRBD1 or TRBD2 (6 bases each). The length of the CDR3 is 14 residues. Trimming stripped 3 bases from V and 8 bases from J, with 14 bases between. Germline CDR1 reads MRHNA; CDR2 reads SNTAGT. The DNA for the CDR3 is TGTGCCAGCAGTGAAGGGACACGGGGGCATGAGCAGTTCTTC. This gives the protein CASSEGTRGHEQFF.

This chain links TRBV24-1 with TRBJ2-2, with 7 bases fitting TRBD2. The CDR3 loop spans 18 amino acids. Per the germline V gene, CDR1 is KGHDR and CDR2 is SFDVKD. With 5 bases clipped from V and 0 bases from J, the junction kept 11 bases outside the gene matches. CDR3 amino acids: CATSGEGPSGSNTGELFF. The CDR3 DNA sequence: TGTGCCACCAGTGGGGAGGGGCCGAGCGGGTCGAACACCGGGGAGCTGTTTTTT.

V is TRBV7-2 and J is TRBJ1-2; 9 bases are shared with TRBD1. This CDR3 has 14 residues. Germline CDR1 reads SGHTA; CDR2 reads FQGNSA. The V gene end was trimmed by 5 bases and the J gene end by 5 bases; junction bases not matched to a gene: 6. The CDR3 DNA reads as TGTGCCAGCAGCCCCCAAGGGACAGGGTATGGCTACACCTTC. Its translation: CASSPQGTGYGYTF. The whole variable domain, filled in from reference TRBV7-2 and TRBJ1-2, reads GAGVSQSPSNKVTEKGKDVELRCDPISGHTALYWYRQSLGQGLEFLIYFQGNSAPDKSGLPSDRFSAERTGGSVSTLTIQRTQQEDSAVYLCASSPQGTGYGYTFGSGTRLTVV.

This chain joins TRBV27 and TRBJ2-1; D is uncertain. Trimming took off 6 bases at V and 4 bases at J, with 10 bases between the two ends. This CDR3 comprises 13 residues. Germline V gene data show CDR1 as MNHEY and CDR2 as SMNVEV (reference sequence). CDR3 sequence (DNA): TGTGCCAGCAGCCCGACCGTTTACAATGAGCAGTTCTTC. The encoded protein is CASSPTVYNEQFF.

The genes are TRBV2 and TRBJ2-2; D possibly corresponds to TRBD1 (6 bases). Trimming took off 6 bases at V and 5 bases at J, with 10 bases between the two ends. Germline lookup yields CDR1 SNHLY and CDR2 FYNNEI. The CDR3 length is 13 residues. The CDR3 sequence is CASREQGTGELFF. DNA for the CDR3: TGTGCCAGCAGGGAACAGGGTACCGGGGAGCTGTTTTTT.